The 12 T cell receptor beta chains listed next were all sequenced from one sample in a study of T-cell reconstitution after alpha-beta-depleted transplantation in children (dated by TCRdb to between 2015 and 2016). The method behind the library was PCR. Sequencing relied on an Illumina HiSeq 2500. TCR library preparation used molecular barcoding, with unique molecular identifiers applied to normalize quantification of the TCRbeta repertoire. TCRdb reworked the public reads: Q25 trimming with fastp, MiXCR clone assembly, productive beta chains retained. Rows matching on CDR3 protein sequence are summarized as one entry with the most common DNA and genes. Across this sample there are 300,000 to 400,000 distinct CDR3 sequences, with about 14% seen only once. Together, the top ten hold over 3.5% of the sample. The sample was PBMCs, taken from the stem cell graft. The receptors shown here come from a human donor who donated a stem cell graft to a child with Fanconi anemia.

This clonotype was recorded a few times. The chain employs TRBV29-1 and TRBJ1-2; no clear D. The CDR3 consists of 12 residues. The V gene's germline CDR1 is SQVTM and CDR2 ANQGSEA. With 4 bases removed from V and 6 bases from J, the gap between germline ends came to 12 bases. CDR3 sequence: CSVATRQNGYTF. In DNA, the CDR3 is TGCAGCGTTGCCACCAGACAAAATGGCTACACCTTC. Full variable domain (rest looked up from reference TRBV29-1 and TRBJ1-2): SAVISQKPSRDICQRGTSLTIQCQVDSQVTMMFWYRQQPGQSLTLIATANQGSEATYESGFVIDKFPISRPNLTFSTLTVSNMSPEDSSIYLCSVATRQNGYTFGSGTRLTVV.

CDR3 coding DNA: TGTGCCAGCAGCTTAGGACCGGGACAGGGTGTGAATGAGCAGTTCTTC. Translated: CASSLGPGQGVNEQFF. V gene TRBV11-2 combines with J gene TRBJ2-1; 9 positions match TRBD1. V was pared by 1 base and J by 7 bases, with 8 bases of the junction left unmatched. Germline-derived CDR1 and CDR2 are SGHAT and FQNNGV. The CDR3 is 16 residues long.

This clonotype was seen more than once but under ten times. The chain recombines TRBV10-3 with TRBJ1-6, with D possibly TRBD1 on 5 matching bases. This CDR3 has 14 residues. Trimming took off 6 bases at V and 5 bases at J, with 11 bases between the two ends. Germline V gene sequence: CDR1 ENHRY, CDR2 SYGVKD. CDR3 protein: CAIRDSSDNSPLHF. The DNA of the CDR3 is TGTGCCATCAGAGACAGTTCCGATAATTCACCCCTCCACTTT.

This clonotype was observed a few times. The chain joins TRBV5-1 to TRBJ2-3; TRBD1 might be the D (5 bases). The CDR3 runs to 14 residues. The V gene lost 4 bases and the J gene lost 3 bases, with 12 bases spanning the gap. The V gene's germline CDR1 is SGHRS and CDR2 YFSETQ. CDR3 nucleotide sequence: TGCGCCAGCAGCCCGGTCCAGGGTACAGATACGCAGTATTTT. This gives the protein CASSPVQGTDTQYF.

This clonotype was seen a few times. V is TRBV6-5 and J is TRBJ1-2; possibly TRBD1 for D (5 bases). The germline V gene has CDR1 MNHEY and CDR2 SVGAGI. Trimming left V 4 bases short and J 5 bases short, with 17 bases between. The CDR3 has 15 residues. In DNA form, the CDR3 reads TGTGCCAGCAGTTTTGGGGCCTCGGGAGGTTATGGCTACACCTTC. This encodes CASSFGASGGYGYTF.

At least ten counts were recorded for this clonotype. The chain links TRBV29-1 to TRBJ2-3, with a weak D call TRBD2 (6 bases). Trimming shortened V by 7 bases and J by 6 bases, and 14 bases separated the two germline ends. Germline V CDR1 and CDR2: SQVTM, ANQGSEA. The CDR3 loop spans 12 amino acids. CDR3 DNA: TGCAGCGCCCGGGACTCGATCGATACGCAGTATTTT. Translation: CSARDSIDTQYF.

V usage is TRBV5-8 and J usage is TRBJ1-1; maybe TRBD1 (6 bases). Trimming left V 4 bases short and J 0 bases short, with 16 bases between. Germline loops: CDR1 SGHTS, CDR2 YDEGEE. This CDR3 is built from 16 residues. The CDR3 DNA reads as TGTGCCAGCAGCCCTAGGACAGTCCTAATGAACACTGAAGCTTTCTTT. It is translated as CASSPRTVLMNTEAFF. Drawing the rest from reference TRBV5-8 and TRBJ1-1, the complete variable domain is EAGVTQSPTHLIKTRGQQATLRCSPISGHTSVYWYQQALGLGLQFLLWYDEGEERNRGNFPPRFSGRQFPNYSSELNVNALELEDSALYLCASSPRTVLMNTEAFFGQGTRLTVV.

This clonotype was counted ten times or more. The chain recombines TRBV20-1 with TRBJ1-4; D not certain. This CDR3 comprises 15 residues. V dropped 0 bases and J dropped 1 base, with 9 bases sitting between them. Germline values: CDR1 DFQATT, CDR2 SNEGSKA (reference sequence). The CDR3 loop reads CSARDFGKTNEKLFF. CDR3 coding DNA: TGCAGTGCTAGAGATTTCGGAAAAACTAATGAAAAACTGTTTTTT.

The V gene is TRBV6-1, the J gene TRBJ2-3; D call uncertain. Germline lookup yields CDR1 MNHNS and CDR2 SASEGT. The CDR3 runs 13 residues. Trimming stripped 11 bases from V and 4 bases from J, with 16 bases between. The CDR3 bases are TGTGCCTCCGTGGGCAGACCGGCAGATACGCAGTATTTT. This encodes CASVGRPADTQYF.

This clonotype was observed a single time. V is TRBV10-3 and J is TRBJ2-1; D gene ambiguous. Germline assignment: CDR1 ENHRY and CDR2 SYGVKD. This CDR3 is 14 amino acids long. The germline V and J ends were trimmed by 3 bases and 8 bases, with 14 bases remaining between them. The CDR3 is CAISDQNRADEQFF. CDR3 sequence (DNA): TGTGCCATCAGTGATCAAAATCGCGCGGATGAGCAGTTCTTC.

J is TRBJ2-7 and V is TRBV4-3; the D is unclear. The V gene's germline CDR1 is LGHNA and CDR2 YSLEER. V was shortened by 1 base and J by 3 bases, with 13 bases between the two germline ends. The CDR3 has 15 residues. The CDR3 region is CASSQAVNSFYEQYF. The CDR3 nucleotides are TGCGCCAGCAGCCAAGCAGTGAACAGCTTCTACGAGCAGTACTTC.

This clonotype showed up many times. CDR3 loop: CASSTASRSYEQYF. CDR3 DNA sequence: TGTGCCAGCAGCACAGCAAGTCGATCCTACGAGCAGTACTTC. This chain uses TRBV6-5 with TRBJ2-7, with D uncertain. V gave up 6 bases and J gave up 1 base, with 13 bases separating them. In germline, CDR1 is MNHEY, CDR2 SVGAGI. This CDR3 contains 14 residues.